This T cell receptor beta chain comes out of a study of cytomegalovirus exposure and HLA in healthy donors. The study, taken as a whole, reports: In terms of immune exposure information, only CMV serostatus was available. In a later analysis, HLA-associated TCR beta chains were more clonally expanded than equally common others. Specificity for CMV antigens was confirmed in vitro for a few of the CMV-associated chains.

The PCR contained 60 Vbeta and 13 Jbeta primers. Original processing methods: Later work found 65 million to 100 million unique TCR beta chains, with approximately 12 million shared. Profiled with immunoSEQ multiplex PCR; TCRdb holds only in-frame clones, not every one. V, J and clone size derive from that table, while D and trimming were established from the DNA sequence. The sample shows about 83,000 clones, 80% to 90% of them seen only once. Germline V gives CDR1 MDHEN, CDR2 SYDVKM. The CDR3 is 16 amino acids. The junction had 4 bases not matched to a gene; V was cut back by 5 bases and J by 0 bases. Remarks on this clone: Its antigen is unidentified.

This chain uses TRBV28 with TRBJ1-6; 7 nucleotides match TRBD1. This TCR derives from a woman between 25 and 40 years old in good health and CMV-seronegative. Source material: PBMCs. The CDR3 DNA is TGTGCCAGCAGTAAGGGACAGAGCTCCTATAATTCACCCCTCCACTTT. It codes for CASSKGQSSYNSPLHF.